This T cell receptor (beta chain) was captured by sequencing in a study of technical replicates of blood from a few donors. Profiling relied on immunoSEQ multiplex PCR, and the TCRdb table lists in-frame clones only, not all of them. Among tens of thousands of clones listed, more than 85% were seen once. Sequenced sample: PBMCs. The source is a human donor in good health. Some clones in this sample may be carry-over from other donors' samples.

The CDR3 coding sequence is TGTGCCAGCAGCTTAGTTGCGGGGGCCCCGGGGTCGGAAACGCAGTATTTT. Translated: CASSLVAGAPGSETQYF. V is TRBV7-6 and J is TRBJ2-3, with D perhaps matching TRBD2 (7 bases). Germline-derived CDR1 and CDR2 are SGHVS and FNYEAQ. Trimming removed 1 base from V and 9 bases from J, with 23 bases in between. This CDR3 contains 17 residues.